A few counts support the clone carrying this T cell receptor beta chain. Generated by immunoSEQ multiplex PCR, the TCRdb table keeps only in-frame clones and is missing some. Of just under 100,000 clones in the sample, approximately 93% were seen once. The CDR3 runs 17 residues. The germline CDR1 and CDR2 sequences are LGHNT and FRNRAP. V was clipped by 7 bases and J by 0 bases; unmatched bases: 7. This sample was included in a study of T cell changes during pregnancy in multiple sclerosis. The chain has TRBV12-5 and TRBJ2-2; 11 bases map to TRBD2. Sequencing used peripheral blood, obtained after pregnancy. This clonotype was sampled from a female donor with multiple sclerosis, enrolled in a pregnancy study. CDR3 protein: CASVLGTSGSNTGELFF. DNA of the CDR3: TGTGCTAGTGTTCTTGGGACTAGCGGCTCGAACACCGGGGAGCTGTTTTTT.